Following are 22 T cell receptor beta chains from one sample sequenced in a study of neoadjuvant anti-PD-1 for oral cavity cancer. The protocol was immunoSEQ multiplex PCR, while the TCRdb copy is restricted to in-frame clones and leaves out a portion. The sample lists tens of thousands of clones, over 70% occurring once. The input for sequencing was PBMCs, taken before nivolumab (anti-PD-1) treatment. All receptors come from a person aged 35-79 years with oral cavity squamous cell carcinoma.

This CDR3 is CASSLYQASYEQYF. The DNA for the CDR3 is TGTGCCAGCAGTTTGTACCAGGCCTCCTACGAGCAGTACTTC. The V gene is TRBV6-6, the J gene TRBJ2-7; D not certain. This CDR3 has 14 amino acids. The germline gives CDR1 MNHNY, CDR2 SVGAGI (reference sequence). V lost 4 bases to trimming and J lost 0 bases, with 10 bases between them.

The V call is TRBV27, the J call TRBJ1-2, with D hard to call. V was shortened by 4 bases and J by 8 bases, with 11 bases between the two germline ends. The CDR3 is 12 amino acids. CDR1 and CDR2 (germline): MNHEY, SMNVEV (reference sequence). In DNA form, the CDR3 reads TGTGCCAGCAGTTGGAAAGGGATAGGCTACACCTTC. This sequence encodes CASSWKGIGYTF.

This sequence joins TRBV6-4 and TRBJ1-2, with D hard to call. From germline, CDR1 is MRHNA and CDR2 SNTAGT. V was trimmed by 3 bases and J by 4 bases, leaving 12 bases between them. The CDR3 loop spans 14 amino acids. The CDR3 DNA sequence: TGTGCCAGCAGTGAACAGCATCGGGGCTATGGCTACACCTTC. It encodes CASSEQHRGYGYTF.

The V gene is TRBV18, the J gene TRBJ1-2; tentative D call: TRBD1 (5 bases). The CDR3 has 16 residues. The germline V gene has CDR1 KGHSH and CDR2 LQKENI. With 2 bases removed from V and 4 bases from J, the gap between germline ends came to 17 bases. CDR3 DNA sequence: TGTGCCAGCTCACCATCGGCCCAGTCGAGGGGCTATGGCTACACCTTC. Amino acid sequence: CASSPSAQSRGYGYTF.

This sequence joins TRBV4-2 and TRBJ2-2; no firm D call. The ends were cut back, 0 bases at V and 6 bases at J, with 8 bases in the middle. Germline V gene sequence: CDR1 LGHNA, CDR2 YNFKEQ. The CDR3 is made up of 14 amino acids. CDR3 bases: TGTGCCAGCAGCCAAGATCTTGAGGCCGGGGAGCTGTTTTTT. Amino acid sequence: CASSQDLEAGELFF.

The gene calls are TRBV30 and TRBJ1-5; maybe TRBD1 (5 bases). The CDR3 runs to 15 residues. Germline values: CDR1 GTSNPN, CDR2 SVGIG (reference sequence). Between the trimmed V and J ends, which lost 3 bases and 3 bases, there was a span of 15 bases. The chain's CDR3 is CAWRDIQGVNQPQHF. The CDR3 nucleotides read TGTGCCTGGAGGGACATCCAGGGAGTCAATCAGCCCCAGCATTTT. Supplemented by reference TRBV30 and TRBJ1-5, the full variable domain reads SQTIHQWPATLVQPVGSPLSLECTVEGTSNPNLYWYRQAAGRGLQLLFYSVGIGQISSEVPQNLSASRPQDRQFILSSKKLLLSDSGFYLCAWRDIQGVNQPQHFGDGTRLSIL.

This clone was seen a single time. V and J are TRBV10-1 and TRBJ2-7, with 12 bases matching TRBD2. Per germline, CDR1 WNHNN and CDR2 SYGVQD (reference sequence). Trimming took 3 bases from V and 5 from J; bases not matched to a gene: 5. The CDR3 has 15 amino acids. The CDR3 DNA reads TGCGCCAGCAGTGATCCGACTAGCGGGAGCAACGAGCAGTACTTC. It codes for CASSDPTSGSNEQYF.

This clone was recorded once. The V gene is TRBV6-5, the J gene TRBJ1-2; 9 positions match TRBD1. In germline, CDR1 is MNHEY, CDR2 SVGAGI. The V segment lost 6 bases and the J segment 10 bases; nucleotides outside the gene matches: 9. The CDR3 has 13 amino acids. CDR3 sequence: CASRSGTGSPYTF. The CDR3 DNA reads TGTGCCAGCAGATCCGGGACAGGGTCCCCCTACACCTTC.

In the case of this clone: The same CDR3 is also encoded by other DNA sequences in this sample. The genes are TRBV30 and TRBJ1-3, with D possibly matching TRBD1 (5 bases). Looked up from germline, CDR1 is GTSNPN and CDR2 is SVGIG (reference sequence). Trimming shortened V by 0 bases and J by 1 base, and 7 bases separated the two germline ends. The CDR3 runs 14 residues. The DNA for the CDR3 is TGTGCCTGGAGTGTACCAGGGTCTGGAAACACCATATATTTT. It is translated as CAWSVPGSGNTIYF.

This chain links TRBV7-9 with TRBJ1-2; D not certain. CDR3 length equals 15 residues. V shed 5 bases and J shed 5 bases, with 18 bases lying between them. Per the germline V gene, CDR1 is SEHNR and CDR2 is FQNEAQ (reference sequence). The chain's CDR3 is CASSPVTSSRYGYTF. DNA of the CDR3: TGTGCCAGCAGCCCAGTTACGTCCTCGAGGTATGGCTACACCTTC. The full variable domain, in which reference TRBV7-9 and TRBJ1-2 provide the parts outside the CDR3, is DTGVSQNPRHKITKRGQNVTFRCDPISEHNRLYWYRQTLGQGPEFLTYFQNEAQLEKSRLLSDRFSAERPKGSFSTLEIQRTEQGDSAMYLCASSPVTSSRYGYTFGSGTRLTVV.

The rearrangement joins TRBV27 to TRBJ2-5; D not certain. The CDR3 is made up of 16 amino acids. The germline V gene has CDR1 MNHEY and CDR2 SMNVEV (reference sequence). Trimming removed 10 bases from V and 5 bases from J, with 26 bases in between. The CDR3 reads CATTYGLGPRLETQYF. CDR3 bases: TGTGCCACCACCTACGGCCTCGGCCCCCGGTTGGAGACCCAGTACTTC.

This CDR3 is CASSLIPGNNEQFF. CDR3 nucleotide sequence: TGTGCCAGCAGCTTAATTCCGGGAAACAATGAGCAGTTCTTC. J is TRBJ2-1 and V is TRBV7-6, with D perhaps TRBD2 (5 bases). The CDR3 spans 14 residues. V was pared by 2 bases and J by 5 bases, with 10 bases between. The V gene's germline CDR1 is SGHVS and CDR2 FNYEAQ.

This sequence joins TRBV6-6 and TRBJ1-5; no clear D gene. Germline CDR1 reads MNHNY; CDR2 reads SVGAGI (reference sequence). This CDR3 region has 15 residues. The V gene lost 2 bases and the J gene lost 0 bases, with 8 bases spanning the gap. CDR3 DNA: TGTGCCAGCAGTTACGGTCGGGATAGCAATCAGCCCCAGCATTTT. It specifies CASSYGRDSNQPQHF.

This clone was observed a few times. J is TRBJ1-5 and V is TRBV7-9; a weak D match, TRBD1 (5 bases). Germline assignment: CDR1 SEHNR and CDR2 FQNEAQ (reference sequence). The CDR3 extends over 14 amino acids. Between the trimmed V and J ends, which lost 8 bases and 2 bases, there was a span of 13 bases. The CDR3 sequence: CASSGGLGNQPQHF. The CDR3 nucleotides are TGTGCCAGCTCGGGGGGTCTCGGCAATCAGCCCCAGCATTTT.

The CDR3 DNA reads as TGTGCCAGCAGCCAAGACACCGGGACAGTGACTGAAGCTTTCTTT. This gives the protein CASSQDTGTVTEAFF. V gene TRBV6-1 combines with J gene TRBJ1-1; 7 bases are a match to TRBD1. CDR3 size: 15 residues. The V gene's germline CDR1 is MNHNS and CDR2 SASEGT. The junction had 12 bases not matched to a gene; V was cut back by 6 bases and J by 5 bases.

The chain is built from TRBV10-2 and TRBJ2-7; no clear D. The CDR3 runs to 12 residues. The V and J ends lost 8 bases and 4 bases respectively, with 12 bases between them. Germline CDR1 WSHSY, CDR2 SAAADI. The CDR3 DNA is TGCGCCAGCTGCTTGGAACCTTACGAGCAGTACTTC. It yields the protein CASCLEPYEQYF.

This sequence joins TRBV10-1 and TRBJ1-1; 10 bases fit TRBD1. The CDR3 contains 12 residues. Germline V gives CDR1 WNHNN, CDR2 SYGVQD (reference sequence). V was pared by 2 bases and J by 10 bases, with 1 base of the junction left unmatched. In DNA, the CDR3 is TGCGCCAGCAGTGAGGACAGGGGGCGAGCTTTCTTT. Its protein product is CASSEDRGRAFF.

The chain has TRBV7-3 and TRBJ2-2; a possible D gene is TRBD2 (6 bases). CDR3 size: 15 residues. V lost 3 bases to trimming and J lost 2 bases, with 10 bases between them. The germline V gene encodes CDR1 SGHTA and CDR2 FQGTGA. The CDR3 DNA sequence: TGTGCCAGCAGCTTCGGGGGATCTAACACCGGGGAGCTGTTTTTT. Amino acids: CASSFGGSNTGELFF.

The gene calls are TRBV5-1 and TRBJ2-6; no clear D gene. The V gene's germline CDR1 is SGHRS and CDR2 YFSETQ. Trimming shortened V by 0 bases and J by 0 bases, and 10 bases separated the two germline ends. This CDR3 spans 17 amino acids. The CDR3 nucleotides read TGCGCCAGCAGCTTGGCGACGGCAAGCTCTGGGGCCAACGTCCTGACTTTC. This gives the protein CASSLATASSGANVLTF.

The gene calls are TRBV20-1 and TRBJ1-3; no reliable D call. There are 11 residues in the CDR3. Trimming shortened V by 6 bases and J by 1 base, and 4 bases separated the two germline ends. Germline lookup yields CDR1 DFQATT and CDR2 SNEGSKA (reference sequence). The CDR3 DNA reads as TGCAGTGCACAATCTGGAAACACCATATATTTT. Amino acids: CSAQSGNTIYF.

This chain joins TRBV5-6 and TRBJ2-1, with D perhaps TRBD1 or TRBD2 (5 bases each). Trimming pared 1 base from V and 0 bases from J, leaving 8 bases between. Looked up from germline, CDR1 is SGHDT and CDR2 is YYEEEE. The CDR3 spans 15 residues. DNA of the CDR3: TGTGCCAGCAGCTTGCGGGGCTTCTCCTACAATGAGCAGTTCTTC. This encodes CASSLRGFSYNEQFF.

The chain couples TRBV11-2 to TRBJ2-6; unclear D gene. This CDR3 has 15 residues. Trimming cost V 2 bases and J 2 bases, with 7 bases left between them. Germline V gene sequence: CDR1 SGHAT, CDR2 FQNNGV. CDR3 sequence (DNA): TGTGCCAGCAGCTTAAGCGAGGCTGGGGCCAACGTCCTGACTTTC. Its translation: CASSLSEAGANVLTF.